This T cell receptor (beta chain) came from a study of T cell responses to AZD1222 COVID-19 vaccine. The CDR3 runs 14 residues. Germline V gene sequence: CDR1 MGHRA, CDR2 YSYEKL. Trimming shortened V by 1 base and J by 2 bases, and 7 bases separated the two germline ends. This clone was seen just once. Its target is unknown. Points from the study as a whole: Spike-wide coverage was observed for vaccine-associated CD4 TCRs, with dominant responses at 160-218 and 743-854.

The data were produced by immunoSEQ multiplex PCR, yet TCRdb's version contains in-frame clones alone and is incomplete. The sample records about 82,000 clones, around 86% being singletons. This receptor was obtained from an adult who received the AZD1222 COVID-19 vaccine. The chain recombines TRBV4-1 with TRBJ2-3; D is unresolved. The material sequenced was peripheral blood, taken 28 days after the second AZD1222 dose. CDR3 bases: TGCGCCAGCAGCCAAGGCTATACCACAGATACGCAGTATTTT. It translates to CASSQGYTTDTQYF.